A selection of T cell receptor beta chains follows, all from one sample in a study of human T cells and chemical hapten exposure. TCRdb called the RACE reads again in MiXCR, with one record for every CDR3 protein. The sample yields approximately 350,000 distinct CDR3 sequences, about 6% seen once. The sequences come from whole blood, collected in connection with sensitization to the hapten diphenylcyclopropenone (DPC). The origin of the receptors is a woman younger than 35 with alopecia areata. Some clones in this sample may be carry-over from other donors' samples. Each CDR3 is given with its conserved first and last residue. The D gene is left open where the match is weak. Part of the rows lack a size; the others show once, few, many or a class for expanded clones.

clone_size	v_call	j_call	d_call	cdr3_aa	cdr3_nt
few	TRBV2	TRBJ1-1	.	CASSELSSPPPNTEAFF	TGTGCCAGCAGTGAATTGAGCAGCCCCCCGCCGAACACTGAAGCTTTCTTT
few	TRBV10-3	TRBJ2-7	TRBD1	CAISAGQAHEQYF	TGTGCCATCAGCGCGGGACAGGCCCACGAGCAGTACTTC
few	TRBV24-1	TRBJ2-3	TRBD2	CATSDFGLAGGTDTQYF	TGTGCCACCAGTGATTTCGGCCTAGCGGGAGGCACAGATACGCAGTATTTT
few	TRBV28	TRBJ2-7	TRBD1	CASTPWDSQGEQYF	TGTGCCAGCACCCCTTGGGACAGCCAAGGCGAGCAGTACTTC
many	TRBV28	TRBJ2-7	TRBD2	CASATGTSIYEQYF	TGTGCCAGCGCGACCGGGACTAGCATCTACGAGCAGTACTTC
many	TRBV20-1	TRBJ1-4	.	CSAVTGSGEKLFF	TGCAGTGCTGTGACAGGATCTGGGGAAAAACTGTTTTTT
.	TRBV29-1	TRBJ1-1	.	CSVEGWGTSLGTEAFF	TGCAGCGTTGAAGGTTGGGGGACATCCCTGGGCACTGAAGCTTTCTTT
many	TRBV29-1	TRBJ1-2	.	CSVEALPGTNYGYTF	TGCAGCGTTGAAGCACTGCCAGGGACTAACTATGGCTACACCTTC
few	TRBV28	TRBJ2-3	.	CASSLQARGDTQYF	TGTGCCAGCAGTTTACAGGCACGAGGGGATACGCAGTATTTT
many	TRBV5-1	TRBJ2-5	TRBD2	CASSLGTSGETQYF	TGCGCCAGCAGCTTGGGGACTAGCGGAGAGACCCAGTACTTC
.	TRBV5-1	TRBJ2-3	TRBD2	CASRRSGGATDTQYF	TGCGCCAGCAGGAGGAGCGGGGGGGCCACAGATACGCAGTATTTT
few	TRBV27	TRBJ2-7	TRBD2	CASWRGGAREQYF	TGTGCCAGCTGGCGCGGGGGGGCCCGAGAGCAGTACTTC
many	TRBV6-5	TRBJ2-1	.	CASSQGNEQFF	TGTGCCAGCAGCCAGGGAAATGAGCAGTTCTTC
few	TRBV6-6	TRBJ1-4	.	CASSYKEGDYEKLFF	TGTGCCAGCAGTTATAAGGAGGGGGACTATGAAAAACTGTTTTTT
.	TRBV5-6	TRBJ1-1	.	CASSLIGARDTEAFF	TGTGCCAGCAGCTTGATAGGGGCAAGGGACACTGAAGCTTTCTTT
medium-sized	TRBV24-1	TRBJ2-2	.	CATSAGSDGELFF	TGTGCCACCAGTGCAGGGTCGGACGGGGAGCTGTTTTTT
.	TRBV7-2	TRBJ2-7	.	CASSFPPYEQYF	TGTGCCAGCAGCTTCCCCCCCTACGAGCAGTACTTC
.	TRBV4-1	TRBJ1-1	.	CASSQDSEAFF	TGCGCCAGCAGCCAAGATTCCGAAGCTTTCTTT
many	TRBV7-2	TRBJ2-3	.	CASSRVGVRDTQYF	TGTGCCAGCAGCCGAGTTGGCGTCCGAGATACGCAGTATTTT
.	TRBV12-3/TRBV12-4	TRBJ2-5	TRBD1	CASSVGQGGTQYF	TGTGCCAGCAGCGTAGGACAGGGGGGGACCCAGTACTTC
few	TRBV12-3/TRBV12-4	TRBJ2-1	.	CASSFGRGGYNEQFF	TGTGCCAGCAGTTTCGGTCGAGGCGGCTACAATGAGCAGTTCTTC
many	TRBV12-3/TRBV12-4	TRBJ2-7	.	CASSLSSGQYEQYF	TGTGCCAGCAGTCTATCAAGCGGGCAGTACGAGCAGTACTTC
many	TRBV24-1	TRBJ2-1	.	CATSAQTGGQFF	TGTGCCACCAGTGCTCAAACAGGAGGGCAGTTCTTC
many	TRBV12-3/TRBV12-4	TRBJ1-1	TRBD1	CASSLAPGDRGGGTEAFF	TGTGCCAGCAGTTTAGCCCCGGGGGACAGGGGGGGAGGCACTGAAGCTTTCTTT
.	TRBV11-2	TRBJ2-3	.	CASSPTGAGTQYF	TGTGCCAGCAGCCCCACCGGTGCCGGTACGCAGTATTTT
many	TRBV7-7	TRBJ1-5	.	CASSIQGPNQPQHF	TGTGCTAGCAGCATACAGGGACCGAATCAGCCCCAGCATTTT
many	TRBV3-1	TRBJ2-3	.	CASSQEGRTEITDTQYF	TGTGCCAGCAGCCAAGAAGGGCGGACAGAGATCACAGATACGCAGTATTTT
many	TRBV13	TRBJ1-3	.	CASSSGPRSGNTIYF	TGTGCCAGCAGCTCGGGACCGCGCTCTGGAAACACCATATATTTT
many	TRBV20-1	TRBJ1-2	TRBD1	CSARAGGFGYGYTF	TGCAGTGCTAGAGCAGGGGGTTTCGGCTATGGCTACACCTTC
few	TRBV6-5	TRBJ2-3	TRBD2	CASSQNGGAKRTDTQYF	TGTGCCAGCAGTCAAAACGGGGGGGCCAAGAGGACAGATACGCAGTATTTT
.	TRBV6-2/TRBV6-3	TRBJ1-1	.	CASSSILRPNTEAFF	TGTGCCAGCAGCTCCATATTACGTCCTAACACTGAAGCTTTCTTT
.	TRBV21-1	TRBJ2-3	.	CASGGGSGPLTDTQYF	TGTGCCAGCGGAGGGGGTAGCGGGCCACTCACAGATACGCAGTATTTT
.	TRBV9	TRBJ1-1	.	CASSAWMNTEAFF	TGTGCCAGCAGCGCATGGATGAACACTGAAGCTTTCTTT
.	TRBV6-2/TRBV6-3	TRBJ1-5	.	CASRRARTVSNQPQHF	TGTGCCAGCCGACGTGCCCGCACGGTCTCAAATCAGCCCCAGCATTTT
.	TRBV12-3/TRBV12-4	TRBJ1-1	.	CASSLQNSNTEAFF	TGTGCCAGCAGTTTACAGAATTCGAACACTGAAGCTTTCTTT
.	TRBV25-1	TRBJ2-7	.	CASIGMVGYEQYF	TGTGCCAGCATAGGTATGGTGGGCTACGAGCAGTACTTC
many	TRBV3-1	TRBJ1-2	.	CASSQESGDYYGYTF	TGTGCCAGCAGCCAAGAATCGGGGGACTATTACGGCTACACCTTC
many	TRBV6-1	TRBJ1-1	.	CASSEDLAEAFF	TGTGCCAGCAGTGAAGACTTAGCGGAAGCTTTCTTT